These 8 T cell receptor beta chains were sequenced from one sample in a study of CD8+ T cells in alopecia areata. Sample treatment: oral pan-JAK inhibitor, 5-10 mg twice daily. Following extraction, RNA underwent reverse transcription to cDNA, which served as the sequencing template. The method was immunoSEQ multiplex PCR; TCRdb's version includes in-frame clones alone and lacks a portion of them. The repertoire holds hundreds of thousands of clones, about three fifths seen once, with less than 2% in the top ten. Sequenced material: CD4+ T cells sorted from blood, taken at week 24, from a patient treated with tofacitinib. Receptors were obtained from a human donor with alopecia areata.

The chain couples TRBV27 to TRBJ2-7, with D perhaps matching TRBD1 (6 bases). Germline CDR1 and CDR2: MNHEY and SMNVEV (reference sequence). The length of the CDR3 is 11 residues. With 8 bases removed from V and 2 bases from J, the gap between germline ends came to 7 bases. The chain's CDR3 is CASGTTYEQYF. The CDR3 bases are TGTGCCAGCGGGACAACCTACGAGCAGTACTTC.

The chain is built from TRBV30 and TRBJ2-7; no reliable D call. The CDR3 is made up of 12 amino acids. Germline lookup yields CDR1 GTSNPN and CDR2 SVGIG (reference sequence). V dropped 0 bases and J dropped 5 bases, with 8 bases sitting between them. The CDR3 bases are TGTGCCTGGAGTGTAACGGTTCACGAGCAGTACTTC. This encodes CAWSVTVHEQYF.

The sample holds a few counts of this clone. V and J are TRBV5-4 and TRBJ2-7; 9 nucleotides align to TRBD1. The germline CDR1 and CDR2 sequences are SGHNT and YYREEE (reference sequence). Trimming removed 2 bases from V and 0 bases from J; junction bases left unmatched: 9. The CDR3 contains 17 residues. DNA of the CDR3: TGTGCCAGCAGCTTTGCACAGGGGGCGTTAAGCTCCTACGAGCAGTACTTC. It codes for CASSFAQGALSSYEQYF.

The gene calls are TRBV4-3 and TRBJ1-6; 9 positions agree with TRBD1. This CDR3 contains 17 residues. Losses at the gene ends were 1 base for V and 7 bases for J; bases not matched to a gene: 8. Per germline, CDR1 LGHNA and CDR2 YSLEER. CDR3 region: CASSQGWGQGGNSPLHF. DNA of the CDR3: TGCGCCAGCAGCCAAGGTTGGGGACAGGGAGGCAATTCACCCCTCCACTTT.

V is TRBV9 and J is TRBJ1-2; D is ambiguous. From germline, CDR1 is SGDLS and CDR2 YYNGEE. The CDR3 length is 14 residues. Trimming took off 0 bases at V and 4 bases at J, with 10 bases between the two ends. This CDR3 is CASSVAGSSYGYTF. DNA for the CDR3: TGTGCCAGCAGCGTAGCTGGGAGTTCCTATGGCTACACCTTC.

The rearrangement uses TRBV29-1 and TRBJ1-1, with unresolved D. The germline V and J ends were trimmed by 6 bases and 0 bases, with 11 bases remaining between them. The CDR3 contains 13 residues. Germline-derived CDR1 and CDR2 are SQVTM and ANQGSEA. CDR3 in amino acids: CSVYGPVNTEAFF. Here the CDR3 DNA reads TGCAGCGTCTACGGACCTGTGAACACTGAAGCTTTCTTT. The full variable domain, completed using reference TRBV29-1 and TRBJ1-1, is SAVISQKPSRDICQRGTSLTIQCQVDSQVTMMFWYRQQPGQSLTLIATANQGSEATYESGFVIDKFPISRPNLTFSTLTVSNMSPEDSSIYLCSVYGPVNTEAFFGQGTRLTVV.

This chain connects TRBV13 to TRBJ2-2, with TRBD2 matching 7 bases. Looked up from germline, CDR1 is PRHDT and CDR2 is FYEKMQ (reference sequence). The trim removed 6 bases at V and 1 base at J, leaving 8 bases unmatched. The CDR3 extends over 16 amino acids. CDR3 DNA: TGTGCCAGCAGTTATGCTAGCGGCCTGAACACCGGGGAGCTGTTTTTT. It specifies CASSYASGLNTGELFF.

The V and J genes are TRBV7-2 and TRBJ1-1; D might be TRBD1 (5 bases). CDR3 length: 15 amino acids. The germline V gene has CDR1 SGHTA and CDR2 FQGNSA. V was trimmed by 2 bases and J by 1 base, leaving 11 bases between them. The CDR3 loop reads CASSLQGSGNTEAFF. The CDR3 DNA sequence: TGTGCCAGCAGCTTACAGGGATCAGGGAACACTGAAGCTTTCTTT.